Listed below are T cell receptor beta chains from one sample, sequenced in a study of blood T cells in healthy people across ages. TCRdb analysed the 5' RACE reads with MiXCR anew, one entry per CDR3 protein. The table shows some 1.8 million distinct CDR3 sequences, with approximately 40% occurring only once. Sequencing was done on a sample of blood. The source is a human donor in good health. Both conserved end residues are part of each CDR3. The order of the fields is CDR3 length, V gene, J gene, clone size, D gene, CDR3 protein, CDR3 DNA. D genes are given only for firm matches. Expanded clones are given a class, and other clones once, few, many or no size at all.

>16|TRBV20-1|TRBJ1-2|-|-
CSARGGGQGWSYGYTF
TGCAGTGCTAGAGGTGGTGGTCAGGGTTGGAGCTATGGCTACACCTTC
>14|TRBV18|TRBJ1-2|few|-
CASSQGMQFYGYTF
TGTGCCAGCTCACAGGGAATGCAGTTCTATGGCTACACCTTC
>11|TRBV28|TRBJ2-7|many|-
CASSLSREQYF
TGTGCCAGCAGTTTGAGCAGGGAGCAGTACTTC
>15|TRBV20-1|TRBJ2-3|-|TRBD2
CSATSVAGATDTQYF
TGCAGTGCCACATCCGTAGCGGGGGCCACAGATACGCAGTATTTT
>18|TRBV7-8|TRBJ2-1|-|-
CASSPLSQGPSSYNEQFF
TGTGCCAGCAGCCCGCTCTCACAGGGTCCTAGCTCCTACAATGAGCAGTTCTTC
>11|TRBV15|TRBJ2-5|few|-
CATSTLETQYF
TGTGCCACCAGCACCTTGGAGACCCAGTACTTC
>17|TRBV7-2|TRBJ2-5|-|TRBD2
CASSLAGIAGGQETQYF
TGTGCCAGCAGCTTAGCGGGAATAGCGGGGGGCCAAGAGACCCAGTACTTC
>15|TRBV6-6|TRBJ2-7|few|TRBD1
CASSYSTGQNYEQYF
TGTGCCAGCAGTTACTCCACGGGACAGAACTACGAGCAGTACTTC
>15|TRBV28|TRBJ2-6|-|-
CASRTDRSGANVLTF
TGTGCCAGCAGGACAGATCGCTCTGGGGCCAACGTCCTGACTTTC
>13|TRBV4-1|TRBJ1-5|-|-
CASSQVNLQPQHF
TGCGCCAGCAGCCAAGTGAACCTTCAGCCCCAGCATTTT
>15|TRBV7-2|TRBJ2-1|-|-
CASSNDRGLHYEQFF
TGTGCCAGCAGCAACGACAGGGGACTACACTACGAGCAGTTCTTC
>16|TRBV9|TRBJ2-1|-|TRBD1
CASSERRQGFSYEQFF
TGTGCCAGCAGCGAGAGACGACAGGGATTCTCCTACGAGCAGTTCTTC
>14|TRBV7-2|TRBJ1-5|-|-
CASSLSAEHQPQHF
TGTGCCAGCAGCTTATCTGCGGAACATCAGCCCCAGCATTTT
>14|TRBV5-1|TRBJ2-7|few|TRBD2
CASSWRGGHYEQYF
TGCGCCAGCAGCTGGCGGGGGGGTCACTACGAGCAGTACTTC
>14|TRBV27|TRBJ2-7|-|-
CASSSSDSLYEQYF
TGTGCCAGCAGTTCTTCCGACAGCCTGTACGAGCAGTACTTC
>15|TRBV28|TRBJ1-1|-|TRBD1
CDGSRTGAPATEAFF
TGTGACGGCAGCCGGACAGGGGCGCCGGCCACTGAAGCTTTCTTT
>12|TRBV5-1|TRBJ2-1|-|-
CASSFQNNEQFF
TGCGCCAGCAGCTTCCAAAACAATGAGCAGTTCTTC
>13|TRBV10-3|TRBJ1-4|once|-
CAISERSGGELFF
TGTGCCATCAGTGAGCGATCGGGGGGAGAACTGTTTTTT
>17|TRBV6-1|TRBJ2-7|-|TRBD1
CASTGQTGGLSYNEQYF
TGTGCCAGCACCGGACAGACAGGGGGCTTGTCCTACAATGAGCAGTACTTC
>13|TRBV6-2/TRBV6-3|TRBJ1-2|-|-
CASSYSDWDGYTF
TGTGCCAGCAGTTACTCCGACTGGGATGGCTACACCTTC
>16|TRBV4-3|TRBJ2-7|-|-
CASSQDPAGPLYEQYF
TGCGCCAGCAGCCAAGATCCGGCGGGCCCGCTCTACGAGCAGTACTTC
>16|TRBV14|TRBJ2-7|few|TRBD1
CASSQDLGTGGNEQYF
TGTGCCAGCAGCCAAGATCTGGGGACAGGGGGAAACGAGCAGTACTTC
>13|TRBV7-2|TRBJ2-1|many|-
CASSSYSYNEQFF
TGTGCCAGCAGCTCCTACTCCTACAATGAGCAGTTCTTC
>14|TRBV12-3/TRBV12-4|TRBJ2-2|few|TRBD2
CASSPWGGAGELFF
TGTGCCAGCAGTCCATGGGGAGGGGCCGGGGAGCTGTTTTTT
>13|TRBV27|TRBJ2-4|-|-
CASSTTGWDIQYF
TGTGCCAGCAGTACGACAGGATGGGACATTCAGTACTTC
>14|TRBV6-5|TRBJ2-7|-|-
CASSPFGRAEEQYF
TGTGCCAGCAGTCCCTTTGGCAGGGCCGAAGAGCAGTACTTC
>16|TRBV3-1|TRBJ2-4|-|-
CASSIYGSSGKNIQYF
TGTGCCAGCTCCATATACGGGTCCTCGGGCAAAAACATTCAGTACTTC
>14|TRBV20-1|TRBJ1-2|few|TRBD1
CSAFLGQGASGYTF
TGCAGTGCTTTCCTTGGACAGGGGGCTAGTGGCTACACCTTC
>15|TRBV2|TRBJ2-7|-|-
CASKIGAGGRHEQYF
TGTGCCAGCAAAATCGGGGCAGGGGGGCGTCACGAGCAGTACTTC
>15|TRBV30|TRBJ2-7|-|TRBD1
CAWSQWTGGIYEQYF
TGTGCCTGGAGCCAATGGACAGGGGGAATCTACGAGCAGTACTTC
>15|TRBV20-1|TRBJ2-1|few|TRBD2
CSASELLRGGGEQFF
TGCAGTGCTTCCGAGTTATTGCGGGGGGGCGGAGAGCAGTTCTTC
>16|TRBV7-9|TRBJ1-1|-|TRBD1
CASSLARTGVNTEAFF
TGTGCCAGCAGCTTAGCCCGGACAGGGGTGAACACTGAAGCTTTCTTT
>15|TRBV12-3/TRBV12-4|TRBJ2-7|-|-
CASSGTLISSYEQYF
TGTGCCAGCAGCGGGACACTGATTAGCTCCTACGAGCAGTACTTC
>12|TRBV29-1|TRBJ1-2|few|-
CSVVNRLYGYTF
TGCAGCGTTGTTAACAGGCTCTATGGCTACACCTTC
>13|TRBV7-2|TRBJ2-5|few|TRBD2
CASRPASGSEQYF
TGTGCCAGCAGACCTGCTAGCGGTAGTGAGCAGTACTTC
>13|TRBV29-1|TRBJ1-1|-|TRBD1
CSTEEGQGVSAFF
TGCAGCACCGAGGAAGGACAGGGGGTCTCAGCTTTCTTT
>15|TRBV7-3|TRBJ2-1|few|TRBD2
CASSMASGMYNEQFF
TGTGCCAGCTCCATGGCTAGCGGGATGTACAATGAGCAGTTCTTC
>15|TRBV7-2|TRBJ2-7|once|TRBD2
CASSSGLAGGPRQYF
TGTGCCAGCAGCTCCGGACTAGCGGGCGGTCCTCGCCAGTACTTC
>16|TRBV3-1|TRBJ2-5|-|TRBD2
CASSPTSGGWEETQYF
TGTGCCAGCAGTCCGACTAGCGGGGGATGGGAGGAGACCCAGTACTTC
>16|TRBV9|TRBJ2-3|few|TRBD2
CASSPSSGGGADTQYF
TGTGCCAGCAGCCCGTCGAGCGGGGGCGGCGCAGATACGCAGTATTTT
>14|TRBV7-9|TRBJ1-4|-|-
CASSLGPVNEKLFF
TGTGCCAGCAGCCTAGGACCGGTTAATGAAAAACTGTTTTTT